The present T cell receptor (beta chain) was sequenced within a study of control samples from healthy donors and cancer patients. Only in-frame clones appear in the TCRdb table, and some are missing; sequencing was by immunoSEQ multiplex PCR. The sample yields roughly 120,000 clones, 85% to 90% seen once. The germline V gene has CDR1 MNHEY and CDR2 SMNVEV (reference sequence). V was trimmed by 6 bases and J by 4 bases, leaving 13 bases between them. The length of the CDR3 is 14 residues. Sample: blood. The origin of this receptor is a woman between 65 and 79 years old in good health. The V call is TRBV27, the J call TRBJ2-1, with D perhaps TRBD1 or TRBD2 (6 bases each). CDR3 sequence (DNA): TGTGCCAGCAGGCCGGGGGCCCTTTACAATGAGCAGTTCTTC. Its translation: CASRPGALYNEQFF.